The clone carrying this T cell receptor (beta chain) was seen only a few times. Only in-frame clones appear in the TCRdb table, and some are missing; sequencing was by immunoSEQ multiplex PCR. This sample has approximately 170,000 clones, with about 92% found just once. The J segment lost 11 bases and the V segment lost 7 bases, leaving 7 bases of the junction unmatched. Germline values: CDR1 SNHLY, CDR2 FYNNEI. The CDR3 is 13 residues long. The sample belongs to a study of blood T cell repertoires in COVID-19. This chain connects TRBV2 to TRBJ1-6; 8 bases map to TRBD1. Sequenced sample: peripheral blood. The source is a man in his sixties with active or convalescent COVID-19. CDR3 in DNA: TGTGCCAGCATTGACAGGGGTTTGCCACCCCTCCACTTT. This gives the protein CASIDRGLPPLHF.